The clone carrying this T cell receptor beta chain occurred once. Study processing details: Reference gene primer amplification yielded estimated nucleated cell counts. The protocol was immunoSEQ multiplex PCR, while the TCRdb copy is restricted to in-frame clones and leaves out a portion. That table gives V, J and clone size, and the DNA gave D and trimming. The sample has 150,000 to 200,000 clones; approximately 90% are singletons. The source of the sample is a study of blood T cell repertoires in COVID-19. Overall study context: Acute-phase and convalescent COVID-19 samples originated in the United States, Italy and Spain. Sources were T cells, B-cell-depleted T cells, or PBMCs; the material itself was cDNA or gDNA.

The V gene lost 2 bases and the J gene lost 4 bases, with 11 bases spanning the gap. The length of the CDR3 is 14 residues. Germline V gene lookup returns CDR1 SEHNR and CDR2 FQNEAQ (reference sequence). Input material: peripheral blood. V gene TRBV7-9 combines with J gene TRBJ1-1; D not certain. The origin of this receptor is a human donor in a cohort sampled during active COVID-19. In DNA, the CDR3 is TGTGCCAGCAGCTTATCGTGGCGGGTCACTGAAGCTTTCTTT. Translation: CASSLSWRVTEAFF.